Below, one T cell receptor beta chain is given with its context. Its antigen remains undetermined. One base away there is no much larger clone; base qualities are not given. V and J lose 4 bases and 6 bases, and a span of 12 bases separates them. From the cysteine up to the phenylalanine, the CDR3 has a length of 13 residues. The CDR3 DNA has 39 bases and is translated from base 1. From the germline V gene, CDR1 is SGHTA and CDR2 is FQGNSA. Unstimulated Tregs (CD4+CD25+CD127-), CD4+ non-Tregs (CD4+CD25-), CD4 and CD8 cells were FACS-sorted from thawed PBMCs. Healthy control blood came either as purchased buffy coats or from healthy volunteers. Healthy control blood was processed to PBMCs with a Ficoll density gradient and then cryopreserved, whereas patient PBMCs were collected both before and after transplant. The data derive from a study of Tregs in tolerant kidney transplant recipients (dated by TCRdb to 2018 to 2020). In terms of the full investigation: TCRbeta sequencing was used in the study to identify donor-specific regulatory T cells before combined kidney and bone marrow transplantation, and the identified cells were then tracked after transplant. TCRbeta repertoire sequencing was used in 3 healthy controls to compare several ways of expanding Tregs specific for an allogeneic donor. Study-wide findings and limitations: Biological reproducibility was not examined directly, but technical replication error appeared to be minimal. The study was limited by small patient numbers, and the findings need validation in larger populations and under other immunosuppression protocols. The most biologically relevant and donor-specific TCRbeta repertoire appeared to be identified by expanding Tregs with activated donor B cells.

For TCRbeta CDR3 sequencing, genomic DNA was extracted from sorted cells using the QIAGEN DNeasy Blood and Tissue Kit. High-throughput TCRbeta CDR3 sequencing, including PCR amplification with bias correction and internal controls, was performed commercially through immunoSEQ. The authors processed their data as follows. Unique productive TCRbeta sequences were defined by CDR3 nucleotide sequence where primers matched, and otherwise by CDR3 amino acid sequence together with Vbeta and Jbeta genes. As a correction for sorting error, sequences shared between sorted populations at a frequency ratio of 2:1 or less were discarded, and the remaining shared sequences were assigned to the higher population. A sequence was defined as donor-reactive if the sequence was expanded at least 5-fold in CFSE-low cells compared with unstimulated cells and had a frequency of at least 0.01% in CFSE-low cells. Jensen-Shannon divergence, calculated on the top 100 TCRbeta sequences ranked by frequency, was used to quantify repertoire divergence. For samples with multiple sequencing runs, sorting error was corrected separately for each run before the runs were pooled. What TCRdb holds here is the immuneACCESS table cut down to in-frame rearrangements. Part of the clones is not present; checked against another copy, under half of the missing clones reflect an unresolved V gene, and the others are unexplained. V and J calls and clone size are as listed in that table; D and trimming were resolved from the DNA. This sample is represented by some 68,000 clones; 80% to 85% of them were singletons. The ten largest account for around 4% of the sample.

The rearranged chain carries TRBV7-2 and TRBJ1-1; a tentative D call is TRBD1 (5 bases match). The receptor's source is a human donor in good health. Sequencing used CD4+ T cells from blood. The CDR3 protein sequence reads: CASSSLDRAEAFF. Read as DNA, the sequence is TGTGCCAGCAGCTCCCTCGACAGAGCTGAAGCTTTCTTT.